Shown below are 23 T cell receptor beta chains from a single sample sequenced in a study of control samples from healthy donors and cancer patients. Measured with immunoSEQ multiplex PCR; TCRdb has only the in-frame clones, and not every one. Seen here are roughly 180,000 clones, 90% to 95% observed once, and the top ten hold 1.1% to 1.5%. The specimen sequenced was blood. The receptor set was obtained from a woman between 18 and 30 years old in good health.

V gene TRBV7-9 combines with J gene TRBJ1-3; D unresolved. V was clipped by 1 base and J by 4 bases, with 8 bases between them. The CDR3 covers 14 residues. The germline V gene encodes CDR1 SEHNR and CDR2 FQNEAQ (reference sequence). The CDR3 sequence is CASSLGSGGNTIYF. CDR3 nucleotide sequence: TGTGCCAGCAGCTTAGGATCCGGGGGAAACACCATATATTTT.

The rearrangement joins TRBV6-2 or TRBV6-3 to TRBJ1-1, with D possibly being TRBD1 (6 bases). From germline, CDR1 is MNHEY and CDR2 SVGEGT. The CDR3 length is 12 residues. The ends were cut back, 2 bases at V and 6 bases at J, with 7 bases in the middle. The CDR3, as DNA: TGTGCCAGCAGTTACGGGACACCTGAAGCTTTCTTT. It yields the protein CASSYGTPEAFF.

Here the CDR3 reads CASSFRTGAPSIYNEQFF. The CDR3 bases are TGTGCCAGCAGTTTTAGGACGGGGGCACCATCCATCTACAATGAGCAGTTCTTC. The chain uses TRBV28 and TRBJ2-1; the D gene could be TRBD1 or TRBD2 (6 bases each). V dropped 3 bases and J dropped 3 bases, with 21 bases sitting between them. The CDR3 is 18 amino acids. The V gene's germline CDR1 is MDHEN and CDR2 SYDVKM.

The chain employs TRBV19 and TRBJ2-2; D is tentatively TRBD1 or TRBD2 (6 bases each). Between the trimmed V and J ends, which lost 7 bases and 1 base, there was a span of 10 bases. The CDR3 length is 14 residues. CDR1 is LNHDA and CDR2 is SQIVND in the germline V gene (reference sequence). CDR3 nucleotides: TGTGCCAGTATCGGGGGCCTGAACACCGGGGAGCTGTTTTTT. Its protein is CASIGGLNTGELFF.

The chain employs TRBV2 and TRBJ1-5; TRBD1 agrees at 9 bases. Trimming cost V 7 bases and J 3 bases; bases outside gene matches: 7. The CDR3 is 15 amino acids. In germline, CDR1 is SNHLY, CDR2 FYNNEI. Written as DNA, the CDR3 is TGTGCCAGCAACCCGGGACAGGGACCCAATCAGCCCCAGCATTTT. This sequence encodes CASNPGQGPNQPQHF.

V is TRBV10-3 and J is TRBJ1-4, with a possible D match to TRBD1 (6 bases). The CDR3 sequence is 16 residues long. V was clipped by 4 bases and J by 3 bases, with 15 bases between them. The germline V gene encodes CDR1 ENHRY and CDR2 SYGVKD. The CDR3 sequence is CAISGGGGVANEKLFF. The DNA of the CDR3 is TGTGCCATCAGTGGAGGGGGTGGCGTGGCTAATGAAAAACTGTTTTTT.

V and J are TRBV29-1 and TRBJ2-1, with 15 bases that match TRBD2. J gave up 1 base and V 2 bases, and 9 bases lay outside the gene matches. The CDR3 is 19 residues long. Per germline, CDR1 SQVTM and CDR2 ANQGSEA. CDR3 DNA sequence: TGCAGCGTTGAAAGGATTCCGGGACTAGCGGGAGGATCCTACAATGAGCAGTTCTTC. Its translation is CSVERIPGLAGGSYNEQFF.

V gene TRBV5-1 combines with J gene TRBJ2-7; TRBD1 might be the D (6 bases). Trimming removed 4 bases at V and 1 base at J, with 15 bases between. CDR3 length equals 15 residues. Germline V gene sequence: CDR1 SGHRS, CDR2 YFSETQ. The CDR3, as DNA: TGCGCCAGCAGCCCCTCGACAGGTACTTCCTACGAGCAGTACTTC. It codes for CASSPSTGTSYEQYF.

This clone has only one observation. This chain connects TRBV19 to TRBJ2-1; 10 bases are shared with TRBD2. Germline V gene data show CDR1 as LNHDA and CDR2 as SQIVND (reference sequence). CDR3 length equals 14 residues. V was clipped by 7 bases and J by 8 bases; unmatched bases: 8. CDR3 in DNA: TGTGCCAGTAATGAGCGGGGGGGCCGTTATGAGCAGTTCTTC. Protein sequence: CASNERGGRYEQFF.

CDR3 nucleotides: TGTGCCACCAGCAGAGATCGAGGGGGAACAAACACCATATATTTT. It codes for CATSRDRGGTNTIYF. J is TRBJ1-3 and V is TRBV15; TRBD1 is a possible D gene (6 bases). The V and J ends lost 0 bases and 6 bases respectively, with 12 bases between them. The CDR3 has 15 amino acids. Germline CDR1 LNHNV, CDR2 YYDKDF (reference sequence).

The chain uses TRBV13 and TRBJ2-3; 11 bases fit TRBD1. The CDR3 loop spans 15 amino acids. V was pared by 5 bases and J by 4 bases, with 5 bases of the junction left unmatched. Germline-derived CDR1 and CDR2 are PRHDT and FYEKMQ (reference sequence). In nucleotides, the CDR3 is TGTGCCAGCAGCCGTAGGACAGGGGGCGCAGATACGCAGTATTTT. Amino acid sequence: CASSRRTGGADTQYF.

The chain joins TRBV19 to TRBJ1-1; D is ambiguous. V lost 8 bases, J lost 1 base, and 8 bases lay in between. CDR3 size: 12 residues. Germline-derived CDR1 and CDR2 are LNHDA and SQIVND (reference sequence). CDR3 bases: TGTGCCAGTGGCGACGGGAACACTGAAGCTTTCTTT. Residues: CASGDGNTEAFF.

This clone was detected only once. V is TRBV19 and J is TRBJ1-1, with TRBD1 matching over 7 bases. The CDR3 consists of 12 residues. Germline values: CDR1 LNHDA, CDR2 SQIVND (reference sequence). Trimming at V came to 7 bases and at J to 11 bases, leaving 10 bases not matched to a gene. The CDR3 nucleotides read TGTGCCAGTACCAGACAGGGTGGGGAGGCTTTCTTT. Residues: CASTRQGGEAFF.

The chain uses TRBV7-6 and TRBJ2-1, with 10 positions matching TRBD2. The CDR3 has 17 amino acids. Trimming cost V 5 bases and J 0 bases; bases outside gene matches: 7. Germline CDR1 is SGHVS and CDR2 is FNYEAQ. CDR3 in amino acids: CASSLNPSGSSYNEQFF. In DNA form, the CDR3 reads TGTGCCAGCAGCCTAAATCCTAGCGGGAGCTCCTACAATGAGCAGTTCTTC.

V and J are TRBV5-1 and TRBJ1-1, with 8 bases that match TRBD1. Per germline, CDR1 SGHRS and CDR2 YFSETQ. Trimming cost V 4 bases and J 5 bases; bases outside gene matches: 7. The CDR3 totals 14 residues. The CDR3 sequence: CASSPGQGDTEAFF. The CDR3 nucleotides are TGCGCCAGCAGCCCTGGACAGGGCGATACTGAAGCTTTCTTT.

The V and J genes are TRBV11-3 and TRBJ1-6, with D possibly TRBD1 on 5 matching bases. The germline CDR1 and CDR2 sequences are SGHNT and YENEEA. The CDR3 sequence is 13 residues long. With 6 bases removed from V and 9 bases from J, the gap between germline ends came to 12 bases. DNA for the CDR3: TGTGCCAGCAGGGGGGAGGGTAGTTCACCCCTCCACTTT. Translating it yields CASRGEGSSPLHF. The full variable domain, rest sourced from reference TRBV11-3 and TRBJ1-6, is EAGVVQSPRYKIIEKKQPVAFWCNPISGHNTLYWYLQNLGQGPELLIRYENEEAVDDSQLPKDRFSAERLKGVDSTLKIQPAELGDSAVYLCASRGEGSSPLHFGNGTRLTVT.

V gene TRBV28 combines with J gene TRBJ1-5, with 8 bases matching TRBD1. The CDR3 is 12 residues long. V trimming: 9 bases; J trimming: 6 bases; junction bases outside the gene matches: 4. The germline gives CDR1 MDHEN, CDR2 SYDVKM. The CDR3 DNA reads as TGTGCCAGTCGGACAGGGTCTCAGCCCCAGCATTTT. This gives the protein CASRTGSQPQHF.

CDR3: CASSPRRHGYTF. The CDR3 DNA is TGTGCCAGCAGCCCCAGGAGGCATGGCTACACCTTC. This chain links TRBV7-3 with TRBJ1-2; D remains unclear. V lost 5 bases and J 6 bases, leaving 10 bases between the germline ends. The CDR3 spans 12 residues. Germline values: CDR1 SGHTA, CDR2 FQGTGA.

The CDR3 sequence is CASSLDPTGDRYGYTF. In DNA form, the CDR3 reads TGTGCCAGCAGCTTGGACCCGACAGGGGACCGCTATGGCTACACCTTC. This sequence joins TRBV5-6 and TRBJ1-2, with 8 bases aligning to TRBD1. The CDR3 is 16 residues long. Germline V gene lookup returns CDR1 SGHDT and CDR2 YYEEEE. V lost 0 bases to trimming and J lost 4 bases; unmatched junction nucleotides: 8.

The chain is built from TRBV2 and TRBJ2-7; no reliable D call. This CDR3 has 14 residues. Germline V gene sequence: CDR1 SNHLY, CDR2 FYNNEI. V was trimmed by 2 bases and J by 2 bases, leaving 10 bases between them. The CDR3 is CASSELVVAYEQYF. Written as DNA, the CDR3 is TGTGCCAGCAGTGAACTAGTCGTGGCCTACGAGCAGTACTTC.

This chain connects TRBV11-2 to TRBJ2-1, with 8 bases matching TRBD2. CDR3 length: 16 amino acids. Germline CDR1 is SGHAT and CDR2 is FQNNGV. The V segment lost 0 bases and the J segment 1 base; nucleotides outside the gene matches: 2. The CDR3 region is CASSLEGGRSYNEQFF. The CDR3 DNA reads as TGTGCCAGCAGCTTAGAGGGCGGGAGGTCCTACAATGAGCAGTTCTTC.

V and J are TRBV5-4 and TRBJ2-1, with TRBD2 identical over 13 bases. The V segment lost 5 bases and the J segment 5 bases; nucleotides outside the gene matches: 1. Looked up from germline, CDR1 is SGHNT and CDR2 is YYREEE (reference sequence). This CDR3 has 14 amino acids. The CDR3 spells CASRGTSGNNEQFF. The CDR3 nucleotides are TGTGCCAGCAGGGGGACTAGCGGGAACAATGAGCAGTTCTTC.

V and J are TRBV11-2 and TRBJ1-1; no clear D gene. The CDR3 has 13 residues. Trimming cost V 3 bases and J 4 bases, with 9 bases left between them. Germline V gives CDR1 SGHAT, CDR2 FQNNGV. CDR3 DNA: TGTGCCAGCAGCTTTCGGGGTATCACTGAAGCTTTCTTT. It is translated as CASSFRGITEAFF.